Sequencing of this T cell receptor (beta chain) was carried out in a study of cytomegalovirus exposure and HLA in healthy donors (dated by TCRdb to 2017 to 2019). About the study as a whole: A later analysis indicated that the roughly 120 validation repertoires were generated on the platform also employed for the 600 to 750 repertoires of the first cohort. The aim of the study was to test whether cataloging public T cell receptors could identify signatures of past pathogen exposure. Besides the first cohort of 550 to 750 subjects, a separate validation cohort made up of roughly 120 different subjects was used. To predict cytomegalovirus infection status, the study brought together high-throughput TCR immunosequencing, statistical association of individual TCRs with disease status, and machine learning. What the work shows at the level of the full study, not this receptor alone: Of the cluster scores, roughly 95% were above 0 in a later analysis, which found that TCRs clustered in the first cohort also tended to co-occur in the roughly 130 validation repertoires. It was suggested by the authors that the approach could potentially be generalized to other disease states and immunological phenotypes. Most TCR sequences were seen in very few donors, while some public TCRs were found in many individuals. In vitro tests confirmed that three of the cytomegalovirus-associated TCR beta chains recognize cytomegalovirus antigens. The study listed over 150 TCR beta chains as associated with cytomegalovirus. The validation cohort had no HLA typing available for a later analysis, so co-occurrence within that cohort was assessed over all 120 or so repertoires. The classifier was reported to diagnose cytomegalovirus status with high specificity and sensitivity in both the original and validation cohorts.

The CDR3 runs 13 amino acids, cysteine and phenylalanine included. Solely the CDR3 DNA is kept, with 39 bases framed from the first base. Between the V and J ends, shortened by 5 bases and 7 bases respectively, the junction contains 14 bases. The germline V gene (reference sequence) provides CDR1 LNHDA and CDR2 SQIVND. Libraries were made using the immunoSEQ multiplex PCR assay. On the study's bioinformatics: A statistical classification framework was built to diagnose cytomegalovirus status from the catalog of TCR beta chain sequences. Not all clones reach the TCRdb copy of this immuneACCESS table, which keeps in-frame sequences only. Checked studies attribute under half of the gap to unresolved V genes and leave the rest unexplained. Clone size and the V and J calls come from that table; the DNA yielded D and trimming. This sample comprises approximately 140,000 clones, roughly 88% of them detected only once. 7.5% to 10% of the sample goes to the ten largest clones.

As for this clone: This receptor's antigen is unknown. Base qualities are not at hand, and no much larger clone is one base apart.

Donors formed part of the validation cohort, which comprised about 130 subjects and was distinct from the first cohort of under 850 subjects. The chain uses TRBV19 and TRBJ1-2; D gene: possibly TRBD1, on 5 matching bases. The source is a young woman in good health and CMV-seropositive. The sample taken for sequencing was PBMCs. At the DNA level, the sequence is TGTGCCAGTAGTTCCCAGGGAAAGAGTGGCTACACCTTC. This sequence encodes CASSSQGKSGYTF.